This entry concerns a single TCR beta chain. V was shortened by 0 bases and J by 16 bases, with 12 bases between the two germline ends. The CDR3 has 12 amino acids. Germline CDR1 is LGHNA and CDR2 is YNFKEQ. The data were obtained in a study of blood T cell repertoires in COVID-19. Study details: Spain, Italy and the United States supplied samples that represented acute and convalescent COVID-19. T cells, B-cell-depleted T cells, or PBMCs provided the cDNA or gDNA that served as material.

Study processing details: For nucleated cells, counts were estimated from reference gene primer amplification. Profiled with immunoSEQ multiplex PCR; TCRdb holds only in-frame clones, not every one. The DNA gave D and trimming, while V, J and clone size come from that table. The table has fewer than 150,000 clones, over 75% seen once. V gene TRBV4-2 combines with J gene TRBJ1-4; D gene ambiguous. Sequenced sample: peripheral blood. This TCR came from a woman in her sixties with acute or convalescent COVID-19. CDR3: CASSQDSAGPFF. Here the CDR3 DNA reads TGTGCCAGCAGCCAAGATTCGGCAGGTCCGTTTTTT.